The 22 T cell receptor beta chains below were found in one sample sequenced in a study of blood T cell repertoires in COVID-19. Some clones are missing from TCRdb's copy, which holds only in-frame ones; the method was immunoSEQ multiplex PCR. The sample gives about 50,000 clones, 86% of which show up once; over 2% is in the top ten. The sequencing input was peripheral blood. Every receptor here comes from a woman aged 55 to 70 with acute or convalescent COVID-19.

The rearrangement joins TRBV19 to TRBJ1-2; D perhaps matches TRBD1 (5 bases). V lost 4 bases, J lost 7 bases, and 10 bases lay in between. The CDR3 is 12 amino acids. Germline CDR1 is LNHDA and CDR2 is SQIVND (reference sequence). CDR3: CASSTRQSGYTF. CDR3 nucleotides: TGTGCCAGTAGTACGCGACAGTCTGGCTACACCTTC.

V and J are TRBV5-4 and TRBJ1-1, with D possibly TRBD1 on 5 matching bases. The V end lost 4 bases, the J end lost 0 bases, and 16 bases lay between the germline ends. CDR1 and CDR2 from the germline V gene are SGHNT and YYREEE (reference sequence). The length of the CDR3 is 16 residues. The CDR3 protein is CASSPGGGSMNTEAFF. DNA of the CDR3: TGTGCCAGCAGCCCCGGGGGAGGCTCCATGAACACTGAAGCTTTCTTT.

The chain's CDR3 is CASSTGGSGNTIYF. DNA of the CDR3: TGTGCCAGCAGTACAGGGGGCTCTGGAAACACCATATATTTT. The gene calls are TRBV3-1 (or the pseudogene TRBV3-2) and TRBJ1-3, with 8 bases fitting TRBD1. With 6 bases clipped from V and 0 bases from J, the junction kept 1 base outside the gene matches. There are 14 residues in the CDR3. Per the germline V gene, CDR1 is LGHDT and CDR2 is YNNKEL (reference sequence).

The chain employs TRBV27 and TRBJ2-1; D is perhaps TRBD1 (7 bases). CDR3 length: 14 residues. Looked up from germline, CDR1 is MNHEY and CDR2 is SMNVEV (reference sequence). Trimming cost V 6 bases and J 2 bases, with 11 bases left between them. CDR3 in amino acids: CASRQGRTYNEQFF. In DNA form, the CDR3 reads TGTGCCAGCAGACAGGGGAGGACCTACAATGAGCAGTTCTTC.

The chain links TRBV2 to TRBJ1-1; the D gene is possibly TRBD1 (5 bases). V was clipped by 5 bases and J by 0 bases, with 10 bases between them. The CDR3 extends over 14 amino acids. Germline CDR1 is SNHLY and CDR2 is FYNNEI. The CDR3 reads CASSPQGMNTEAFF. In nucleotides, the CDR3 is TGTGCCAGCAGTCCTCAGGGCATGAACACTGAAGCTTTCTTT.

This chain links TRBV5-6 with TRBJ1-5; the D is unclear. Per germline, CDR1 SGHDT and CDR2 YYEEEE. This CDR3 has 13 amino acids. The V gene lost 0 bases and the J gene lost 7 bases, with 8 bases spanning the gap. This chain's CDR3 is CASSLGNGQPQHF. The CDR3 coding sequence is TGTGCCAGCAGCTTGGGGAACGGGCAGCCCCAGCATTTT.

V usage is TRBV7-9 and J usage is TRBJ2-7, with 10 bases lining up with TRBD2. V lost 5 bases to trimming and J lost 9 bases; unmatched junction nucleotides: 10. The CDR3 covers 14 residues. Germline V gene data show CDR1 as SEHNR and CDR2 as FQNEAQ (reference sequence). The DNA of the CDR3 is TGTGCCAGCAGCCAGGGGACTAGCGAGATGCGGCAGTACTTC. Residues: CASSQGTSEMRQYF. Supplemented by reference TRBV7-9 and TRBJ2-7, the full variable domain reads DTGVSQNPRHKITKRGQNVTFRCDPISEHNRLYWYRQTLGQGPEFLTYFQNEAQLEKSRLLSDRFSAERPKGSFSTLEIQRTEQGDSAMYLCASSQGTSEMRQYFGPGTRLTVT.

V usage is TRBV14 and J usage is TRBJ1-2; D is perhaps TRBD1 (5 bases). This CDR3 is 15 amino acids long. Looked up from germline, CDR1 is SGHDN and CDR2 is FVKESK. Trimming stripped 2 bases from V and 8 bases from J, with 18 bases between. In DNA form, the CDR3 reads TGTGCCAGCAGCCAAATTGGGGGGACCGCGAAGGGCTACACCTTC. Translated, it gives CASSQIGGTAKGYTF. Full variable domain (remainder filled in from reference TRBV14 and TRBJ1-2): EAGVTQFPSHSVIEKGQTVTLRCDPISGHDNLYWYRRVMGKEIKFLLHFVKESKQDESGMPNNRFLAERTGGTYSTLKVQPAELEDSGVYFCASSQIGGTAKGYTFGSGTRLTVV.

The chain carries TRBV9 and TRBJ1-2, with 8 bases that match TRBD1. Trimming cost V 10 bases and J 7 bases; bases outside gene matches: 12. Germline CDR1 reads SGDLS; CDR2 reads YYNGEE. The CDR3 sequence is 13 residues long. The CDR3 nucleotides are TGTGCCTCCTCGACAGGGGAAGCGGCTGGCTACACCTTC. It encodes CASSTGEAAGYTF.

The V call is TRBV5-6, the J call TRBJ1-2; D gene unclear. V lost 2 bases and J 8 bases, leaving 7 bases between the germline ends. Germline V gives CDR1 SGHDT, CDR2 YYEEEE. The CDR3 spans 11 residues. In DNA form, the CDR3 reads TGTGCCAGCAGCTTTGGCGGAGGCTACACCTTC. Protein: CASSFGGGYTF.

The genes are TRBV27 and TRBJ2-1, with a tentative D call TRBD1 (6 bases). The CDR3 loop spans 13 amino acids. Trimming took off 4 bases at V and 6 bases at J, with 10 bases between the two ends. Germline lookup yields CDR1 MNHEY and CDR2 SMNVEV (reference sequence). This CDR3 reads CASSSSGVNEQFF. In DNA, the CDR3 is TGTGCCAGCAGTTCGTCAGGGGTCAATGAGCAGTTCTTC.

The chain recombines TRBV7-9 with TRBJ2-7, with TRBD1 matching 7 bases. CDR1 is SEHNR and CDR2 is FQNEAQ in the germline V gene (reference sequence). V shed 1 base, J shed 7 bases, and the junction held 7 bases outside the gene matches. This CDR3 comprises 14 residues. The CDR3 protein is CASSLEVQGNEQYF. As DNA, the CDR3 is TGTGCCAGCAGCTTAGAAGTACAGGGGAATGAGCAGTACTTC.

The gene calls are TRBV5-1 and TRBJ1-1; weak D call: TRBD1 (5 bases). Germline V lookup: CDR1 SGHRS, CDR2 YFSETQ. Between the trimmed V and J ends, which lost 3 bases and 1 base, there was a span of 10 bases. The CDR3 is 14 amino acids. The CDR3 bases are TGCGCCAGCAGCTGGTCGGGGGAGAACACTGAAGCTTTCTTT. It is translated as CASSWSGENTEAFF.

The CDR3 DNA sequence: TGTGCCAGCAGTGATGGGGGCCTGAACACTGAAGCTTTCTTT. Translated: CASSDGGLNTEAFF. The chain recombines TRBV6-1 with TRBJ1-1; the D gene is possibly TRBD1 (6 bases). The V gene lost 3 bases and the J gene lost 0 bases, with 8 bases spanning the gap. This CDR3 has 14 amino acids. Germline V gene sequence: CDR1 MNHNS, CDR2 SASEGT.

The rearrangement uses TRBV10-1 and TRBJ1-6; D uncertain. Germline CDR1 is WNHNN and CDR2 is SYGVQD (reference sequence). The CDR3 length is 13 residues. Trimming took off 3 bases at V and 10 bases at J, with 10 bases between the two ends. CDR3 region: CASSDGVGSPLHF. In nucleotides, the CDR3 is TGCGCCAGCAGTGACGGGGTCGGGTCACCCCTCCACTTT.

This rearrangement joins TRBV6-5 to TRBJ1-1; 9 positions match TRBD1. Germline CDR1 is MNHEY and CDR2 is SVGAGI. The CDR3 covers 13 residues. Trimming cost V 6 bases and J 6 bases; bases outside gene matches: 5. The CDR3 DNA reads as TGTGCCAGCAGGAGGGACAGGGTCGCTGAAGCTTTCTTT. Protein: CASRRDRVAEAFF.

This clone was observed a handful of times. The CDR3 nucleotides are TGTGCCAGCAGTGCTCGGACGGGAGGGGGTGGAAACACCATATATTTT. Translated, it gives CASSARTGGGGNTIYF. This chain connects TRBV2 to TRBJ1-3, with D possibly matching TRBD1 (6 bases). The germline gives CDR1 SNHLY, CDR2 FYNNEI. V lost 4 bases to trimming and J lost 3 bases, with 16 bases between them. The CDR3 has 16 residues. Full variable domain (outside the CDR3, taken from reference TRBV2 and TRBJ1-3): EPEVTQTPSHQVTQMGQEVILRCVPISNHLYFYWYRQILGQKVEFLVSFYNNEISEKSEIFDDQFSVERPDGSNFTLKIRSTKLEDSAMYFCASSARTGGGGNTIYFGEGSWLTVV.

In this sample, this clone turned up a few times. CDR3 DNA: TGCGCCAGCAGCTTACTGTCTCCGAGACTAGGCCCCGGGGAGCTGTTTTTT. Encoded protein: CASSLLSPRLGPGELFF. V is TRBV5-1 and J is TRBJ2-2, with a possible D match to TRBD2 (6 bases). V shed 2 bases and J shed 6 bases, with 20 bases lying between them. The CDR3 runs to 17 residues. In germline, CDR1 is SGHRS, CDR2 YFSETQ.

The rearrangement joins TRBV5-4 to TRBJ1-5, with 11 nucleotides matching TRBD1. J lost 5 bases, V lost 4 bases, and 5 bases had no gene match. The CDR3 covers 15 residues. The germline V gene encodes CDR1 SGHNT and CDR2 YYREEE (reference sequence). The CDR3 DNA reads as TGTGCCAGCAGCCGGGGGGGACAGGGGGATCAGCCCCAGCATTTT. This translates into CASSRGGQGDQPQHF.

This chain joins TRBV7-9 and TRBJ2-1; the match to TRBD2 covers 8 bases. V was clipped by 4 bases and J by 6 bases; unmatched bases: 8. This CDR3 is built from 15 residues. Germline V gene lookup returns CDR1 SEHNR and CDR2 FQNEAQ (reference sequence). CDR3 sequence (DNA): TGTGCCAGCAGCTCCTATAGCGGGACTACCAATGAGCAGTTCTTC. Translation: CASSSYSGTTNEQFF.

V usage is TRBV7-8 and J usage is TRBJ1-2; 8 bases match TRBD1. The CDR3 loop spans 14 amino acids. J was trimmed by 2 bases and V by 5 bases; bases with no gene match: 4. CDR1 is SGHVS, CDR2 FQNEAQ, per germline. Here the CDR3 reads CASSSRQGNYGYTF. The DNA for the CDR3 is TGTGCCAGCAGCAGCCGACAGGGGAACTATGGCTACACCTTC.

The V gene is TRBV21-1, the J gene TRBJ1-4; TRBD1 is the table's D call and was not checked against the DNA. TRBV21-1 corresponds to a pseudogene. This CDR3 comprises 15 residues. The CDR3 protein is CASSIRQPRNEKLFF. The CDR3 DNA reads as TGTGCCAGCAGCATTAGACAGCCACGTAATGAAAAACTGTTTTTT.